This entry features one T cell receptor beta chain sequence. The data were taken from a study of blood T cell repertoires in COVID-19. Germline V gene data show CDR1 as MGHDK and CDR2 as SYGVNS. V trimming: 7 bases; J trimming: 1 base; junction bases outside the gene matches: 5. This CDR3 contains 15 residues. Sequenced by immunoSEQ multiplex PCR; TCRdb stores in-frame clones only, minus some. The repertoire holds over 200,000 clones, with 84% as singletons. This sequence originates from a woman older than 75 with COVID-19, enrolled during active disease. The sequencing sample was made of peripheral blood. J is TRBJ2-2 and V is TRBV25-1; 8 nucleotides match TRBD1. The CDR3 coding sequence is TGTGCCAGCACCCAGACAGGGGTGAACACCGGGGAGCTGTTTTTT. This sequence encodes CASTQTGVNTGELFF.